Following are 5 T cell receptor beta chains from one sample sequenced in a study of blood T cell repertoires in COVID-19. Sequencing was performed with immunoSEQ multiplex PCR; in TCRdb, only in-frame clones are kept and a portion is missing. The table has about 60,000 clones, about 91% seen once; the top ten hold approximately 7.9%. Sequences were obtained from peripheral blood. The source is a human donor in a cohort sampled during active COVID-19.

The genes are TRBV12-5 and TRBJ2-3; maybe TRBD1 (6 bases). The germline V and J ends were trimmed by 1 base and 8 bases, with 7 bases remaining between them. Germline CDR1 and CDR2: LGHNT and FRNRAP. The CDR3 is 12 amino acids. The CDR3 coding sequence is TGTGCTAGTGGTTTGGCGGACAGTACGCAGTATTTT. This translates into CASGLADSTQYF.

This clone has a handful of counts. The chain couples TRBV5-1 to TRBJ2-5; maybe TRBD2 (6 bases). Deletions cut 6 bases from V and 7 bases from J, with 19 bases between. Germline V gives CDR1 SGHRS, CDR2 YFSETQ. CDR3 length equals 14 residues. This CDR3 reads CASIAGTSGGTQYF. The CDR3 nucleotides read TGCGCCAGCATCGCCGGGACTTCGGGTGGGACCCAGTACTTC.

The V and J genes are TRBV28 and TRBJ1-3; 7 bases align to TRBD1. CDR3 length: 16 amino acids. The germline CDR1 and CDR2 sequences are MDHEN and SYDVKM. Germline trimming cut 7 bases from V and 0 bases from J; bases unmatched to any gene: 9. Here the CDR3 DNA reads TGTGCCAGCATCCCGGGGACAGCCACCTCTGGAAACACCATATATTTT. It yields the protein CASIPGTATSGNTIYF.

The chain links TRBV5-1 to TRBJ2-1; 9 nucleotides line up with TRBD1. There are 16 residues in the CDR3. V lost 4 bases to trimming and J lost 6 bases; unmatched junction nucleotides: 11. Germline CDR1 reads SGHRS; CDR2 reads YFSETQ. The CDR3 DNA follows: TGCGCCAGCAGCCCCCTCGGCGGACAGGGGACCAATGAGCAGTTCTTC. Its protein is CASSPLGGQGTNEQFF.

The chain has TRBV4-1 and TRBJ2-7, with 7 bases aligning to TRBD2. V lost 1 base and J lost 7; bases outside the gene matches: 16. The length of the CDR3 is 17 residues. The germline V gene encodes CDR1 MGHRA and CDR2 YSYEKL. DNA for the CDR3: TGCGCCAGCAGCCAAGTAGCCGCCGCCAGCGGGAAGATGGAGCAGTACTTC. Translated, it gives CASSQVAAASGKMEQYF.